This T cell receptor beta chain was identified in a study of neurological immune-mediated disorders. Whole-study results and caveats: The absence of any CDR3 amino acid sequence shared by expanded clones across subjects suggests that repertoires were private in all groups.

The CDR3 has 13 residues. V was shortened by 6 bases and J by 7 bases, with 13 bases between the two germline ends. This clonotype was observed many times. Its target is not known. Template-switch 5'RACE cDNA synthesis added a 10-nucleotide unique molecular identifier. MiXCR, applied by TCRdb to the 5' RACE reads, yields one record per CDR3 protein. The sample yields about 55,000 distinct CDR3 sequences, about 4% seen once. The sample consisted of PBMCs. The chain employs TRBV12-3 or TRBV12-4 and TRBJ1-5; D call uncertain. This receptor was taken from a man aged 50 to 60 with multiple sclerosis. In DNA form, the CDR3 reads TGTGCCAGCAGCTCCAACCGAGAGCAGCCCCAGCATTTT. Its protein is CASSSNREQPQHF.